A single T cell receptor (beta chain) is shown here with its context. Its antigen is not identified. The data stem from a study of T cell responses to AZD1222 COVID-19 vaccine. General study points: Close to half of spike-specific TCRs reportedly recognize unmutated variant regions.

The protocol was immunoSEQ multiplex PCR, while the TCRdb copy is restricted to in-frame clones and leaves out a portion. Here the sample spans tens of thousands of clones, around 84% being singletons. This CDR3 has 14 amino acids. Deletions cut 0 bases from V and 6 bases from J, with 10 bases between. The germline CDR1 and CDR2 sequences are SGHRS and YFSETQ. This material consisted of peripheral blood, taken on day 0 of AZD1222 vaccination. The sequence was collected from an adult in good health. The chain uses TRBV5-1 and TRBJ1-5; D is unresolved. In DNA, the CDR3 is TGCGCCAGCAGCTTGGACTCAGGCGTTCAGCCCCAGCATTTT. Amino acids: CASSLDSGVQPQHF. The complete variable domain, with remaining parts taken from reference TRBV5-1 and TRBJ1-5, reads KAGVTQTPRYLIKTRGQQVTLSCSPISGHRSVSWYQQTPGQGLQFLFEYFSETQRNKGNFPGRFSGRQFSNSRSEMNVSTLELGDSALYLCASSLDSGVQPQHFGDGTRLSIL.